This T cell receptor beta chain was recorded in a study of blood T cell repertoires in COVID-19. Profiled with immunoSEQ multiplex PCR; TCRdb holds only in-frame clones, not every one. Of a few hundred thousand clones listed, roughly 89% are singletons. This clone was detected only once. This TCR was sampled from a woman in her forties or fifties who had been exposed to COVID-19. Sequencing used PBMCs or T cells enriched from blood (not recorded which).

As DNA, the CDR3 is TGTGCCAGTACTTACTCCCCGGGACAGGGCACCGGGGAGCTGTTTTTT. It is translated as CASTYSPGQGTGELFF. The V gene is TRBV19, the J gene TRBJ2-2; 9 positions agree with TRBD1. The CDR3 is 16 residues long. Germline loops: CDR1 LNHDA, CDR2 SQIVND (reference sequence). J lost 4 bases, V lost 7 bases, and 10 bases had no gene match.